These 32 T cell receptor beta chains originate from one sample sequenced in a study of cytomegalovirus exposure and HLA in healthy donors. PCR employed 60 Vbeta and 13 Jbeta primers. TCRdb's copy holds only in-frame clones and misses some; the assay was immunoSEQ multiplex PCR. The sample includes 100,000 to 150,000 clones, over 70% of them seen just once. The source material was PBMCs. The receptors were gathered from a man between 18 and 35 years old in good health and CMV-seropositive.

This rearrangement joins TRBV12-5 to TRBJ1-2; perhaps TRBD1 as D (6 bases). The CDR3 sequence is 12 residues long. Trimming cost V 0 bases and J 8 bases, with 7 bases left between them. Looked up from germline, CDR1 is LGHNT and CDR2 is FRNRAP. This CDR3 is CASGLVQGGYTF. The CDR3 coding sequence is TGTGCTAGTGGTTTGGTCCAGGGGGGCTACACCTTC.

This clone was detected a few times. The CDR3 DNA is TGTGCCACCAGCAGAGGAGACAGGCTCTACTCCGAGCAGTACTTC. Protein: CATSRGDRLYSEQYF. The chain uses TRBV15 and TRBJ2-7; a possible D gene is TRBD1 (6 bases). From germline, CDR1 is LNHNV and CDR2 YYDKDF (reference sequence). The CDR3 has 15 residues. V dropped 1 base and J dropped 6 bases, with 16 bases sitting between them.

This chain connects TRBV9 to TRBJ2-2; D is possibly TRBD2 (7 bases). The germline V gene encodes CDR1 SGDLS and CDR2 YYNGEE. This CDR3 spans 16 amino acids. The ends were cut back, 0 bases at V and 6 bases at J, with 15 bases in the middle. The chain's CDR3 is CASSVGGGPVAGELFF. The DNA for the CDR3 is TGTGCCAGCAGCGTAGGGGGGGGGCCGGTGGCCGGGGAGCTGTTTTTT.

This chain links TRBV7-9 with TRBJ2-2; D is uncertain. Trimming took 1 base from V and 6 from J, leaving 9 bases between them. Germline V lookup: CDR1 SEHNR, CDR2 FQNEAQ (reference sequence). The CDR3 has 14 residues. The CDR3 nucleotides read TGTGCCAGCAGCTTAGGTTCATTTGCCGGGGAGCTGTTTTTT. Translation gives CASSLGSFAGELFF.

This clone has just a few counts. V gene TRBV9 combines with J gene TRBJ2-5, with TRBD1 identical over 9 bases. The CDR3 loop spans 15 amino acids. With 3 bases clipped from V and 5 bases from J, the junction kept 8 bases outside the gene matches. The V gene's germline CDR1 is SGDLS and CDR2 YYNGEE. The CDR3 DNA reads TGTGCCAGCAGCGGGGGTTCGACAGGGGGGGAGACCCAGTACTTC. Its protein product is CASSGGSTGGETQYF.

This chain joins TRBV18 and TRBJ2-2, with 7 bases that match TRBD1. This CDR3 is built from 16 residues. Unmatched junction bases numbered 9, after V lost 6 bases and J lost 2 bases. Germline CDR1 and CDR2: KGHSH and LQKENI. The CDR3 here is CASSYFGQANTGELFF. The CDR3, as DNA: TGTGCCAGCTCGTATTTTGGACAGGCCAACACCGGGGAGCTGTTTTTT.

The chain's CDR3 is CATRGLRYTDTQYF. CDR3 bases: TGTGCCACCAGGGGACTTCGATACACAGATACGCAGTATTTT. This chain connects TRBV15 to TRBJ2-3, with TRBD2 as a possible D gene (6 bases). The CDR3 runs 14 residues. Germline CDR1 LNHNV, CDR2 YYDKDF (reference sequence). V was cut by 6 bases and J by 2 bases, with 12 bases left in between. Full variable domain (rest looked up from reference TRBV15 and TRBJ2-3): DAMVIQNPRYQVTQFGKPVTLSCSQTLNHNVMYWYQQKSSQAPKLLFHYYDKDFNNEADTPDNFQSRRPNTSFCFLDIRSPGLGDTAMYLCATRGLRYTDTQYFGPGTRLTVL.

The chain joins TRBV10-3 to TRBJ1-1; D remains ambiguous. V was pared by 4 bases and J by 9 bases, with 15 bases between. Germline CDR1 and CDR2: ENHRY and SYGVKD. This CDR3 spans 13 amino acids. The CDR3 region is CAISAREADQAFF. DNA for the CDR3: TGTGCCATCAGTGCGAGGGAGGCTGACCAAGCTTTCTTT.

The gene calls are TRBV6-1 and TRBJ1-3; 7 positions agree with TRBD1. The CDR3 runs 18 residues. CDR1 is MNHNS and CDR2 is SASEGT in the germline V gene. V shed 4 bases and J 4 bases; nucleotides not matched to a gene: 16. In nucleotides, the CDR3 is TGTGCCAGCAGTGTGTTAAGGACAGGATCAATCTCCGGAAACACCATATATTTT. Its translation: CASSVLRTGSISGNTIYF.

This chain connects TRBV5-6 to TRBJ2-1; TRBD2 aligns across 8 bases. The V gene's germline CDR1 is SGHDT and CDR2 YYEEEE. Unmatched junction bases numbered 16, after V lost 5 bases and J lost 9 bases. CDR3 length: 16 residues. The CDR3 nucleotides read TGTGCCAGCAGAAAAGGACTAGCCCAGAGGGACGGTGAGCAGTTCTTC. As protein: CASRKGLAQRDGEQFF.

With regard to this clone: The junction and the germline gene differ at one end; a read error may be behind it. The chain recombines TRBV5-6 with TRBJ1-2; D not certain. The germline V gene has CDR1 SGHDT and CDR2 YYEEEE. The CDR3 covers 12 residues. As DNA, the CDR3 is TGTGCCAGCAGCTTGCCTCCCCAGGCCCCACACTTC. Encoded protein: CASSLPPQAPHF.

The V gene is TRBV27, the J gene TRBJ2-2; tentatively, D is TRBD1 (6 bases). This CDR3 contains 15 residues. The germline gives CDR1 MNHEY, CDR2 SMNVEV (reference sequence). V lost 8 bases to trimming and J lost 5 bases, with 18 bases between them. Here the CDR3 DNA reads TGTGCCAGCGGGTCCGTATACAGGGATACCGGGGAGCTGTTTTTT. Translation gives CASGSVYRDTGELFF.

The V and J genes are TRBV9 and TRBJ2-7, with a possible D match to TRBD2 (6 bases). This CDR3 has 15 residues. Looked up from germline, CDR1 is SGDLS and CDR2 is YYNGEE. V gave up 0 bases and J gave up 2 bases, with 12 bases separating them. CDR3: CASSVDGGDAYEQYF. As DNA, the CDR3 is TGTGCCAGCAGCGTAGACGGCGGGGATGCCTACGAGCAGTACTTC.

This chain connects TRBV7-9 to TRBJ1-1; no clear D. The V gene's germline CDR1 is SEHNR and CDR2 FQNEAQ (reference sequence). Trimming removed 5 bases at V and 1 base at J, with 8 bases between. This CDR3 is 13 amino acids long. The DNA for the CDR3 is TGTGCCAGCAGCGTATCGGGGAACACTGAAGCTTTCTTT. As protein: CASSVSGNTEAFF.

The chain has TRBV10-2 and TRBJ2-1, with unresolved D. The CDR3 contains 13 residues. The germline V gene has CDR1 WSHSY and CDR2 SAAADI. Trimming shortened V by 3 bases and J by 4 bases, and 7 bases separated the two germline ends. The CDR3 bases are TGCGCCAGCAGTGAATCCAGGTACAATGAGCAGTTCTTC. This sequence encodes CASSESRYNEQFF.

As DNA, the CDR3 is TGCGCCAGCAGCCTCGGCTCAGGGACAGTAAACACCGGGGAGCTGTTTTTT. It encodes CASSLGSGTVNTGELFF. The gene calls are TRBV5-1 and TRBJ2-2; 7 bases match TRBD1. Germline CDR1 is SGHRS and CDR2 is YFSETQ. This CDR3 region has 17 residues. After removal of 4 bases from V and 2 bases from J, the junction contained 11 bases not matched to a gene.

The chain has TRBV19 and TRBJ1-4; D perhaps matches TRBD1 (6 bases). The CDR3 runs to 16 residues. Germline CDR1 LNHDA, CDR2 SQIVND (reference sequence). V was shortened by 7 bases and J by 11 bases, with 26 bases between the two germline ends. CDR3: CASKKSGSGEIRKLFF. The DNA of the CDR3 is TGTGCCAGTAAGAAATCGGGTTCAGGGGAAATTCGTAAACTGTTTTTT. The complete variable domain, with remaining parts taken from reference TRBV19 and TRBJ1-4, reads DGGITQSPKYLFRKEGQNVTLSCEQNLNHDAMYWYRQDPGQGLRLIYYSQIVNDFQKGDIAEGYSVSREKKESFPLTVTSAQKNPTAFYLCASKKSGSGEIRKLFFGSGTQLSVL.

This rearrangement joins TRBV9 to TRBJ1-1, with D uncertain. Trimming removed 0 bases from V and 0 bases from J, with 12 bases in between. Germline-derived CDR1 and CDR2 are SGDLS and YYNGEE. CDR3 length: 16 residues. DNA of the CDR3: TGTGCCAGCAGCGTAGCTGCAGGTTGGATGAACACTGAAGCTTTCTTT. Its protein is CASSVAAGWMNTEAFF.

V is TRBV7-2 and J is TRBJ2-3; no clear D gene. This CDR3 is built from 13 residues. Germline V CDR1 and CDR2: SGHTA, FQGNSA. V lost 0 bases to trimming and J lost 3 bases, with 4 bases between them. CDR3 protein: CASSLAVTDTQYF. Written as DNA, the CDR3 is TGTGCCAGCAGCTTAGCCGTGACAGATACGCAGTATTTT.

The chain uses TRBV13 and TRBJ2-7, with TRBD1 identical over 9 bases. Trimming took 5 bases from V and 3 from J; bases not matched to a gene: 8. CDR1 and CDR2 (germline): PRHDT, FYEKMQ (reference sequence). The CDR3 totals 15 residues. CDR3 sequence (DNA): TGTGCCAGCAGCCAAAACCGGGACAGGGACTACGAGCAGTACTTC. It yields the protein CASSQNRDRDYEQYF. The entire variable domain, with the rest obtained from reference TRBV13 and TRBJ2-7, is as follows: AAGVIQSPRHLIKEKRETATLKCYPIPRHDTVYWYQQGPGQDPQFLISFYEKMQSDKGSIPDRFSAQQFSDYHSELNMSSLELGDSALYFCASSQNRDRDYEQYFGPGTRLTVT.

CDR3 residues: CASSITVNTEAFF. The CDR3 nucleotides are TGTGCCAGTAGTATCACAGTGAACACTGAAGCTTTCTTT. V is TRBV19 and J is TRBJ1-1; the D is unclear. CDR3 length: 13 amino acids. V lost 3 bases and J lost 0, with 5 bases in between. Germline CDR1 and CDR2: LNHDA and SQIVND (reference sequence).

The chain carries TRBV4-2 and TRBJ2-3; 14 bases line up with TRBD2. Germline-derived CDR1 and CDR2 are LGHNA and YNFKEQ. Trimming at V came to 0 bases and at J to 5 bases, leaving 7 bases not matched to a gene. The CDR3 spans 18 residues. The CDR3, as DNA: TGTGCCAGCAGCCAAGAGACTAGCGGGGGGGTTGTGAGAGATACGCAGTATTTT. Protein product: CASSQETSGGVVRDTQYF.

This sequence joins TRBV10-3 and TRBJ1-1; tentative D call: TRBD1 (5 bases). This CDR3 has 15 amino acids. CDR1 is ENHRY and CDR2 is SYGVKD in the germline V gene. Trimming took off 0 bases at V and 5 bases at J, with 13 bases between the two ends. CDR3 amino acids: CAISESAGLRTEAFF. The CDR3 nucleotides are TGTGCCATCAGTGAGTCCGCAGGGCTGCGGACTGAAGCTTTCTTT.

This clone was counted between two and nine times. This sequence joins TRBV5-1 and TRBJ2-1, with 12 bases identical to TRBD2. The V segment lost 6 bases and the J segment 8 bases; nucleotides outside the gene matches: 18. CDR1 SGHRS and CDR2 YFSETQ come from the germline V gene. This CDR3 has 18 amino acids. CDR3 sequence reads: CASTFGPSGRAGRDEQFF. In DNA, the CDR3 is TGCGCCAGCACCTTCGGACCTAGCGGGAGGGCCGGGCGCGATGAGCAGTTCTTC.

The V gene is TRBV6-5, the J gene TRBJ1-2, with 7 bases aligning to TRBD1. The CDR3 is made up of 13 amino acids. Trimming at V came to 10 bases and at J to 6 bases, leaving 11 bases not matched to a gene. Germline V gene lookup returns CDR1 MNHEY and CDR2 SVGAGI. CDR3 DNA: TGTGCCATCTCCACCGGGACAGCTCATGGCTACACCTTC. Protein sequence: CAISTGTAHGYTF.

This rearrangement joins TRBV11-2 to TRBJ1-1, with 9 bases identical to TRBD1. The CDR3 sequence is 15 residues long. The germline gives CDR1 SGHAT, CDR2 FQNNGV. J was trimmed by 4 bases and V by 5 bases; bases with no gene match: 8. CDR3 sequence (DNA): TGTGCCAGCAGCCCCACGGTGGACAGGGGCACTGAAGCTTTCTTT. Amino acids: CASSPTVDRGTEAFF. Filled out from reference TRBV11-2 and TRBJ1-1, the complete variable domain reads EAGVAQSPRYKIIEKRQSVAFWCNPISGHATLYWYQQILGQGPKLLIQFQNNGVVDDSQLPKDRFSAERLKGVDSTLKIQPAKLEDSAVYLCASSPTVDRGTEAFFGQGTRLTVV.

The J gene is TRBJ1-2, the V gene TRBV6-1; TRBD1 agrees at 11 bases. Germline trimming cut 8 bases from V and 3 bases from J; bases unmatched to any gene: 2. Germline V gene data show CDR1 as MNHNS and CDR2 as SASEGT. The CDR3 is made up of 13 amino acids. In DNA, the CDR3 is TGTGCCAGCCGGGACAGGGGGTACTATGGCTACACCTTC. Encoded protein: CASRDRGYYGYTF.

The genes are TRBV9 and TRBJ1-3, with 7 nucleotides matching TRBD1. Trimming removed 4 bases from V and 0 bases from J; junction bases left unmatched: 7. Germline CDR1 SGDLS, CDR2 YYNGEE. The CDR3 is 16 residues long. The CDR3 region has the DNA TGTGCCAGCAGCCCCTGGACAGGTTTCTCTGGAAACACCATATATTTT. Encoded protein: CASSPWTGFSGNTIYF.

Concerning this clone itself: Relative to the germline gene, one junction end is altered; a read error may explain this. As DNA, the CDR3 is TGTGCCGGCAGTGAAGCCGGGACAGGCAACTATGGCTACACCTTC. Its translation: CAGSEAGTGNYGYTF. J is TRBJ1-2 and V is TRBV6-1; 8 nucleotides align to TRBD1. Germline V gives CDR1 MNHNS, CDR2 SASEGT. This CDR3 is built from 15 residues.

The CDR3 region has the DNA TGTGCCAGCAGCCCCAGGGGGCGATCAGATACGCAGTATTTT. Its protein product is CASSPRGRSDTQYF. The V gene is TRBV11-3, the J gene TRBJ2-3, with 8 bases that match TRBD1. CDR1 SGHNT and CDR2 YENEEA come from the germline V gene. CDR3 length equals 14 residues. The V gene end was trimmed by 5 bases and the J gene end by 4 bases; junction bases not matched to a gene: 5.

The count of this clone is one. J is TRBJ2-5 and V is TRBV7-2; the match to TRBD2 covers 12 bases. The last part of the DNA fits TRBJ2-7 better; the J call may be wrong. The CDR3 contains 15 residues. Germline V gene data show CDR1 as SGHTA and CDR2 as FQGNSA. CDR3 coding DNA: TGTGCCAGCAGCCGGGGACTAGCGGGCTCCTACGAGCAGTACTTC. Translated: CASSRGLAGSYEQYF.

This clone was seen just once. CDR3 in DNA: TGTGCCAGCAGTGAATTCCGGGAGGGGGGCGGGCAGTACTTC. Protein product: CASSEFREGGGQYF. V usage is TRBV27 and J usage is TRBJ2-7; TRBD2 matches 8 bases. Germline V gene data show CDR1 as MNHEY and CDR2 as SMNVEV (reference sequence). The V segment lost 5 bases and the J segment 9 bases; nucleotides outside the gene matches: 12. This CDR3 region has 14 residues.